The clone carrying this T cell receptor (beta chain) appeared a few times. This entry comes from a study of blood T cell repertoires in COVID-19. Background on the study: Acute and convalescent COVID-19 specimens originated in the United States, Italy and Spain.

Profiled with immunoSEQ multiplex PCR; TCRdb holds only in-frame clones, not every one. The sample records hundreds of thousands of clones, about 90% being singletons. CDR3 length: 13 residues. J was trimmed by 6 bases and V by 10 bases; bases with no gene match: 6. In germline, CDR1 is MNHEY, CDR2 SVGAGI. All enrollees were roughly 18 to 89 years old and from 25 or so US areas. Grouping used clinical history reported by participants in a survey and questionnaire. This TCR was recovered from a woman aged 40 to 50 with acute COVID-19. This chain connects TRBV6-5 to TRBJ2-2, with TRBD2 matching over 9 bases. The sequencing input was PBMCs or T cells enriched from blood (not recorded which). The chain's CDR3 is CATRTSEAGELFF. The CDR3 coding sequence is TGTGCCACCCGGACTAGCGAGGCCGGGGAGCTGTTTTTT.